This T cell receptor beta chain was identified during a study of beta chain features in type 1 diabetes. Isolated RNA was reverse transcribed in full, so expressed TCRB transcripts were sequenced. Read counts averaged roughly 3.5 million for samples of naive, central memory and regulatory T cells. Assay: immunoSEQ multiplex PCR; the TCRdb copy retains only in-frame clones and omits some. This sample has about 650,000 clones, with around an eighth found just once. Comment on this clone: As yet, its antigen is unknown.

Study results and caveats: A pattern of fewer insertions and more deletions at VDJ junctions was seen in type 1 diabetes patients. TCRB CDR3s from Type 1 diabetes patients were moderately but significantly shorter in all four CD4+ subsets.

The receptor was isolated from a man younger than 45 with type 1 diabetes. Sequencing was performed on naive CD4+ T cells from blood.

CDR3 in amino acids: CASRGAINEKLFF. Written as DNA, the CDR3 is TGTGCCAGCAGGGGAGCGATTAATGAAAAACTGTTTTTT. The chain carries TRBV28 and TRBJ1-4, with D uncertain. CDR1 is MDHEN, CDR2 SYDVKM, per germline. CDR3 length: 13 amino acids. V gave up 6 bases and J gave up 4 bases, with 9 bases separating them.